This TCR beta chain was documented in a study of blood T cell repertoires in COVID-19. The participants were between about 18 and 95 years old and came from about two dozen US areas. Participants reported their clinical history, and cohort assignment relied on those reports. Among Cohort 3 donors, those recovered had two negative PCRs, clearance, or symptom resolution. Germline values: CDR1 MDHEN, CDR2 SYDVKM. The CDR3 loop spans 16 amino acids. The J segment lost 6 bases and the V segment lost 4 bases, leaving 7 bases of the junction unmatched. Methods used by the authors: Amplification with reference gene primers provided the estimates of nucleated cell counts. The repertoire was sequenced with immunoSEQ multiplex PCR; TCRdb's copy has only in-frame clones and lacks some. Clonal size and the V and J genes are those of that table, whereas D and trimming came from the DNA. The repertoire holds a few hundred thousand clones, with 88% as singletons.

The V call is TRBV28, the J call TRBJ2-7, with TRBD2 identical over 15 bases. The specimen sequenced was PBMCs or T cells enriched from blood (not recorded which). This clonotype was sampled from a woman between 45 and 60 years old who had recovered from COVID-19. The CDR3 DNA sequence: TGTGCCAGCAGTTCAGGGACTAGCGGGAGGCGGGGCGAGCAGTACTTC. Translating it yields CASSSGTSGRRGEQYF.